The 24 T cell receptor beta chains given below trace back to one sample, sequenced in a study of blood T cell repertoires in COVID-19. Generated by immunoSEQ multiplex PCR, the TCRdb table keeps only in-frame clones and is missing some. This table holds 200,000 to 250,000 clones, about 83% found once. The sequenced sample was peripheral blood. The receptors originated from a woman aged 25-40 years with COVID-19, enrolled during active disease.

J is TRBJ2-5 and V is TRBV18; TRBD2 matches 7 bases. The germline gives CDR1 KGHSH, CDR2 LQKENI. The CDR3 loop spans 14 amino acids. V shed 5 bases and J 1 base; nucleotides not matched to a gene: 4. The chain's CDR3 is CASSSLASQETQYF. In nucleotides, the CDR3 is TGTGCCAGCTCATCACTAGCGTCCCAAGAGACCCAGTACTTC.

The V call is TRBV13, the J call TRBJ2-7; 8 bases fit TRBD2. Trimming removed 1 base from V and 4 bases from J; junction bases left unmatched: 9. The CDR3 contains 16 residues. The germline gives CDR1 PRHDT, CDR2 FYEKMQ (reference sequence). CDR3 amino acids: CASSLESAGAPYEQYF. Written as DNA, the CDR3 is TGTGCCAGCAGCTTAGAATCAGCGGGAGCTCCATACGAGCAGTACTTC.

The genes are TRBV6-5 and TRBJ1-1; the D is unclear. This CDR3 has 15 residues. Germline V gene sequence: CDR1 MNHEY, CDR2 SVGAGI. V was cut by 5 bases and J by 0 bases, with 13 bases left in between. The CDR3: CASSTSRDMNTEAFF. The CDR3 DNA reads as TGTGCCAGCAGTACCTCCAGAGACATGAACACTGAAGCTTTCTTT.

As to this clone: This sample also contains other DNA sequences that code for the same CDR3. This chain joins TRBV29-1 and TRBJ2-7; 9 bases match TRBD2. The germline V gene encodes CDR1 SQVTM and CDR2 ANQGSEA. With V trimmed by 3 bases and J by 1 base, 7 bases remained unmatched. The CDR3 loop spans 15 amino acids. CDR3 sequence reads: CSVDRVSGGSYEQYF. CDR3 DNA: TGCAGCGTTGATCGGGTTAGCGGGGGATCCTACGAGCAGTACTTC.

This chain connects TRBV2 to TRBJ2-1, with 14 positions matching TRBD2. This CDR3 is built from 19 residues. J lost 3 bases, V lost 4 bases, and 11 bases had no gene match. In germline, CDR1 is SNHLY, CDR2 FYNNEI. DNA of the CDR3: TGTGCCAGCAGTGGCTGGACTAGCGGGGGGTCCACCTTCTACAATGAGCAGTTCTTC. Its protein is CASSGWTSGGSTFYNEQFF.

The chain uses TRBV28 and TRBJ1-4; 12 bases align to TRBD1. The germline V gene encodes CDR1 MDHEN and CDR2 SYDVKM. V lost 4 bases to trimming and J lost 7 bases; unmatched junction nucleotides: 1. The length of the CDR3 is 14 residues. CDR3: CASSSGQGAEKLFF. CDR3 bases: TGTGCCAGCAGTTCGGGACAGGGGGCTGAAAAACTGTTTTTT.

The chain joins TRBV11-2 to TRBJ2-2, with TRBD2 matching over 7 bases. The CDR3 is made up of 16 amino acids. Per germline, CDR1 SGHAT and CDR2 FQNNGV. The ends lost 0 bases at V and 1 base at J; junction bases unmatched: 2. The CDR3 reads CASSLETGGNTGELFF. The DNA for the CDR3 is TGTGCCAGCAGCTTAGAGACGGGGGGGAACACCGGGGAGCTGTTTTTT.

This chain joins TRBV7-9 and TRBJ2-7, with D tentatively TRBD1 (7 bases). The CDR3 is 15 residues long. The ends were cut back, 5 bases at V and 2 bases at J, with 16 bases in the middle. The germline gives CDR1 SEHNR, CDR2 FQNEAQ (reference sequence). CDR3 sequence reads: CASSARDSGPYEQYF. CDR3 DNA sequence: TGTGCCAGCAGCGCACGGGACAGCGGGCCCTACGAGCAGTACTTC.

V gene TRBV7-3 combines with J gene TRBJ2-6; D is undetermined. Trimming cost V 5 bases and J 0 bases, with 8 bases left between them. CDR1 is SGHTA, CDR2 FQGTGA, per germline. This CDR3 is built from 15 residues. CDR3 amino acids: CASSPTPSGANVLTF. The CDR3 nucleotides are TGTGCCAGCAGCCCAACACCCTCTGGGGCCAACGTCCTGACTTTC.

This clone occurred once. The rearrangement links TRBV28 to TRBJ2-3; 8 bases match TRBD2. The CDR3 length is 16 residues. Trimming removed 6 bases from V and 2 bases from J; junction bases left unmatched: 10. CDR1 is MDHEN, CDR2 SYDVKM, per germline. As DNA, the CDR3 is TGTGCCAGCAGGGTAGGGACGACTAGCGTCACAGATACGCAGTATTTT. Amino acids: CASRVGTTSVTDTQYF.

The chain links TRBV6-5 to TRBJ2-2; D is possibly TRBD1 (6 bases). The germline CDR1 and CDR2 sequences are MNHEY and SVGAGI. CDR3 size: 12 residues. With 5 bases removed from V and 13 bases from J, the gap between germline ends came to 14 bases. CDR3 sequence reads: CASSPRGQPLFF. For the CDR3, the DNA is TGTGCCAGCAGTCCTCGAGGACAGCCGCTGTTTTTT.

This chain uses TRBV19 with TRBJ2-3; 10 positions match TRBD1. Looked up from germline, CDR1 is LNHDA and CDR2 is SQIVND (reference sequence). The V and J ends lost 5 bases and 6 bases, in that order; junction bases with no gene match: 11. The CDR3 loop spans 16 amino acids. The CDR3 DNA sequence: TGTGCCAGTAGTGTTGACAGGGGGCCTAAATTGGATACGCAGTATTTT. Amino acid sequence: CASSVDRGPKLDTQYF. The variable domain in full, with the rest retrieved from reference TRBV19 and TRBJ2-3, is DGGITQSPKYLFRKEGQNVTLSCEQNLNHDAMYWYRQDPGQGLRLIYYSQIVNDFQKGDIAEGYSVSREKKESFPLTVTSAQKNPTAFYLCASSVDRGPKLDTQYFGPGTRLTVL.

The gene calls are TRBV19 and TRBJ2-3; TRBD2 is a possible D gene (6 bases). With 3 bases removed from V and 6 bases from J, the gap between germline ends came to 10 bases. The germline V gene has CDR1 LNHDA and CDR2 SQIVND (reference sequence). The CDR3 length is 13 residues. The CDR3 coding sequence is TGTGCCAGTAGTATTGCGGGGCCGGATACGCAGTATTTT. This translates into CASSIAGPDTQYF.

This chain connects TRBV27 to TRBJ1-2, with 9 bases aligning to TRBD1. Germline V gene lookup returns CDR1 MNHEY and CDR2 SMNVEV (reference sequence). This CDR3 comprises 14 residues. V lost 3 bases and J lost 4; bases outside the gene matches: 3. The CDR3 DNA sequence: TGTGCCAGCAGTTTCACAGGGGGCGGCTATGGCTACACCTTC. It translates to CASSFTGGGYGYTF.

The V gene is TRBV6-5, the J gene TRBJ1-6; no definite D call. Trimming took 0 bases from V and 7 from J, leaving 7 bases between them. Germline values: CDR1 MNHEY, CDR2 SVGAGI. The CDR3 is 14 residues long. The CDR3 DNA follows: TGTGCCAGCAGTTACTCCGCGAGCAATTCACCCCTCCACTTT. It codes for CASSYSASNSPLHF.

The gene calls are TRBV10-3 and TRBJ2-1; TRBD1 aligns across 7 bases. The CDR3 runs 16 residues. Trimming at V came to 3 bases and at J to 8 bases, leaving 13 bases not matched to a gene. Germline CDR1 and CDR2: ENHRY and SYGVKD. The CDR3 sequence: CAISDSGRGNPDEQFF. DNA for the CDR3: TGTGCCATCAGTGACTCCGGCAGGGGGAACCCCGATGAGCAGTTCTTC.

The chain has TRBV5-4 and TRBJ2-5; possibly TRBD1 for D (5 bases). The CDR3 sequence is 16 residues long. Trimming stripped 2 bases from V and 0 bases from J, with 14 bases between. Germline V gene data show CDR1 as SGHNT and CDR2 as YYREEE (reference sequence). The chain's CDR3 is CASSFRVAKHQETQYF. In DNA form, the CDR3 reads TGTGCCAGCAGCTTCAGGGTAGCCAAACACCAAGAGACCCAGTACTTC.

This clone showed up just once. CDR3 coding DNA: TGTGCCACCAGCAGGAGCGGGACAAGTTGGTCACCCCTCCACTTT. This codes for CATSRSGTSWSPLHF. This chain links TRBV15 with TRBJ1-6, with a possible D match to TRBD1 (6 bases). This CDR3 has 15 amino acids. V lost 3 bases to trimming and J lost 10 bases, with 16 bases between them. The germline gives CDR1 LNHNV, CDR2 YYDKDF (reference sequence).

J is TRBJ2-5 and V is TRBV6-2 or TRBV6-3; 8 nucleotides match TRBD2. Trimming cost V 6 bases and J 7 bases; bases outside gene matches: 4. The CDR3 totals 12 residues. Germline V lookup: CDR1 MNHEY, CDR2 SVGEGT. In DNA form, the CDR3 reads TGTGCCAGCAGCCGCCGGGAGGGGACCCAGTACTTC. As protein: CASSRREGTQYF.

The chain combines TRBV7-9 with TRBJ2-7; 9 bases are shared with TRBD2. This CDR3 is 15 amino acids long. The junction had 9 bases not matched to a gene; V was cut back by 4 bases and J by 5 bases. The germline CDR1 and CDR2 sequences are SEHNR and FQNEAQ (reference sequence). The chain's CDR3 is CASSSGREGQDEQYF. The CDR3 DNA reads as TGTGCCAGCAGCTCGGGGCGGGAGGGCCAGGACGAGCAGTACTTC.

The chain is built from TRBV3-1 (or the pseudogene TRBV3-2) and TRBJ1-2; a weak D match, TRBD1 (5 bases). This CDR3 spans 11 amino acids. CDR1 is LGHDT, CDR2 YNNKEL, per germline (reference sequence). V was clipped by 0 bases and J by 14 bases, with 10 bases between them. In DNA, the CDR3 is TGTGCCAGCAGCCAAGAACGGGGGACTACCTTC. Translated: CASSQERGTTF.

This chain links TRBV27 with TRBJ2-7, with 10 bases aligning to TRBD1. Germline values: CDR1 MNHEY, CDR2 SMNVEV (reference sequence). The CDR3 loop spans 15 amino acids. The junction had 6 bases not matched to a gene; V was cut back by 2 bases and J by 5 bases. Here the CDR3 reads CASSLAGQGSHEQYF. The CDR3 region has the DNA TGTGCCAGCAGTTTAGCGGGACAGGGGTCCCACGAGCAGTACTTC.

This chain links TRBV29-1 with TRBJ2-1; a weak D match, TRBD1 (6 bases). There are 13 residues in the CDR3. V dropped 7 bases and J dropped 4 bases, with 14 bases sitting between them. The germline V gene encodes CDR1 SQVTM and CDR2 ANQGSEA. In nucleotides, the CDR3 is TGCAGCGCCCGGAAGGGGACATACAATGAGCAGTTCTTC. Amino acids: CSARKGTYNEQFF.

This clone was detected only a few times. The chain couples TRBV6-5 to TRBJ2-1, with 8 positions matching TRBD2. J was trimmed by 10 bases and V by 9 bases; bases with no gene match: 11. Germline V gene data show CDR1 as MNHEY and CDR2 as SVGAGI. This CDR3 is built from 13 residues. In nucleotides, the CDR3 is TGTGCCAGTAGCGGGGTGAGACTTGTCGAGCAGTTCTTC. It yields the protein CASSGVRLVEQFF.